This is a list of T cell receptor beta chains from one sample in a study of shared clonotypes between healthy human individuals. Produced via immunoSEQ multiplex PCR; TCRdb's table is partial and in-frame only. The sample has 2 million to 2.5 million clones, more than 85% seen once. Material for sequencing was naive CD4+ T cells from PBMCs. The origin of the receptors is a young man in good health. Some clones in this sample may be carry-over from other donors' samples. CDR3s include the opening cysteine and the closing phenylalanine or tryptophan. Fields, in order: J gene, V gene, D gene, CDR3 length, clone size, CDR3 protein, CDR3 DNA. A D gene is named only where the DNA matches it firmly. Some rows mark clone size as missing; the rest say once, few, many or name a class of expanded clone.

J: TRBJ2-1; V: TRBV6-5; D: -; length: 13; size: -; CDR3: CASSLTGYNEQFF; DNA: TGTGCCAGCAGCCTGACAGGTTACAATGAGCAGTTCTTC
J: TRBJ2-5; V: TRBV25-1; D: TRBD2; length: 15; size: -; CDR3: CASSEIAGGKETQYF; DNA: TGTGCCAGCAGTGAAATCGCGGGAGGAAAGGAGACCCAGTACTTC
J: TRBJ2-1; V: TRBV5-1; D: TRBD2; length: 16; size: -; CDR3: CASSLTSGTSYNEQFF; DNA: TGCGCCAGCAGCTTGACTAGCGGGACTTCCTACAATGAGCAGTTCTTC
J: TRBJ1-1; V: TRBV5-1; D: -; length: 13; size: -; CDR3: CASSLGGRFEAFF; DNA: TGCGCCAGCAGCTTGGGAGGGCGTTTTGAAGCTTTCTTT
J: TRBJ2-7; V: TRBV9; D: TRBD2; length: 15; size: -; CDR3: CASSGPSGSGLEQYF; DNA: TGTGCCAGCAGCGGACCTAGCGGGTCCGGACTGGAGCAGTACTTC
J: TRBJ2-6; V: TRBV5-1; D: -; length: 14; size: -; CDR3: CASSLTPGANVLTF; DNA: TGCGCCAGCAGCTTGACACCTGGGGCCAACGTCCTGACTTTC
J: TRBJ2-5; V: TRBV28; D: TRBD2; length: 19; size: -; CDR3: CASRGTPGLAGADPGTQYF; DNA: TGTGCCAGCAGGGGAACTCCGGGACTAGCGGGGGCCGATCCGGGGACCCAGTACTTC
J: TRBJ1-1; V: TRBV9; D: -; length: 13; size: -; CDR3: CASSVGKDLGAFF; DNA: TGTGCCAGCAGCGTAGGTAAGGATTTGGGAGCTTTCTTT
J: TRBJ1-5; V: TRBV19; D: -; length: 14; size: -; CDR3: CASSPQGGQQPQHF; DNA: TGTGCCAGTAGTCCTCAGGGAGGACAACAGCCCCAGCATTTT
J: TRBJ1-2; V: TRBV30; D: -; length: 11; size: -; CDR3: CAWSRGYGYTF; DNA: TGTGCCTGGAGTAGGGGGTATGGCTACACCTTC
J: TRBJ1-3; V: TRBV7-9; D: -; length: 15; size: -; CDR3: CASRAGPVSGNTIYF; DNA: TGTGCCAGCAGGGCCGGTCCCGTTTCTGGAAACACCATATATTTT
J: TRBJ1-1; V: TRBV11-1; D: -; length: 14; size: -; CDR3: CASSLVLKYTEAFF; DNA: TGTGCCAGCAGCTTAGTACTGAAATACACTGAAGCTTTCTTT
J: TRBJ2-3; V: TRBV7-2; D: -; length: 12; size: -; CDR3: CASSEAGDTQYF; DNA: TGTGCCAGCAGCGAAGCGGGAGATACGCAGTATTTT
J: TRBJ2-7; V: TRBV5-1; D: TRBD1; length: 13; size: -; CDR3: CASRRQGTYEQYF; DNA: TGCGCCAGCAGAAGACAGGGTACCTACGAGCAGTACTTC
J: TRBJ2-3; V: TRBV7-2; D: -; length: 17; size: -; CDR3: CASSLVGTRGIADTQYF; DNA: TGTGCCAGCAGCTTAGTAGGGACCCGGGGTATCGCAGATACGCAGTATTTT
J: TRBJ2-5; V: TRBV2; D: TRBD2; length: 15; size: -; CDR3: CASSDGSGGVETQYF; DNA: TGTGCCAGCAGTGACGGTAGCGGGGGGGTGGAGACCCAGTACTTC
J: TRBJ1-1; V: TRBV28; D: TRBD1; length: 14; size: -; CDR3: CASRGQGARTEAFF; DNA: TGTGCCAGCAGGGGACAGGGGGCGAGGACTGAAGCTTTCTTT
J: TRBJ1-5; V: TRBV4-1; D: -; length: 15; size: -; CDR3: CASSRSDGGNQPQHF; DNA: TGCGCCAGCAGCCGATCGGACGGCGGCAATCAGCCCCAGCATTTT
J: TRBJ1-2; V: TRBV10-3; D: -; length: 14; size: -; CDR3: CAISDWTDSTPPYF; DNA: TGTGCCATCAGTGACTGGACTGATTCTACCCCCCCCTACTTC
J: TRBJ2-1; V: TRBV30; D: TRBD2; length: 20; size: once; CDR3: CAWSVEWDIASTSGGNEQFF; DNA: TGTGCCTGGAGTGTAGAATGGGACATCGCTTCGACTAGCGGGGGGAATGAGCAGTTCTTC
J: TRBJ2-6; V: TRBV5-1; D: -; length: 13; size: -; CDR3: CASSSTGANVLTF; DNA: TGCGCCAGCAGCTCAACCGGGGCCAACGTCCTGACTTTC
J: TRBJ2-2; V: TRBV9; D: TRBD1; length: 15; size: few; CDR3: CASSYGQGDTGELFF; DNA: TGTGCCAGCAGCTATGGACAGGGAGACACCGGGGAGCTGTTTTTT
J: TRBJ2-7; V: TRBV19; D: -; length: 16; size: -; CDR3: CASSRQYQATPYEQYF; DNA: TGTGCCAGTAGTAGGCAGTACCAGGCAACCCCCTACGAGCAGTACTTC
J: TRBJ2-7; V: TRBV9; D: -; length: 15; size: -; CDR3: CASSVAAGLIYEQYF; DNA: TGTGCCAGCAGCGTAGCGGCAGGTCTGATCTACGAGCAGTACTTC
J: TRBJ2-1; V: TRBV9; D: -; length: 17; size: -; CDR3: CASSVETSRQVPDEQFF; DNA: TGTGCCAGCAGCGTAGAGACCTCGAGACAGGTCCCCGATGAGCAGTTCTTC
J: TRBJ1-1; V: TRBV6-5; D: TRBD1; length: 14; size: -; CDR3: CASSPGQGKSEAFF; DNA: TGTGCCAGCAGCCCCGGACAGGGGAAGTCTGAAGCTTTCTTT
J: TRBJ1-1; V: TRBV5-8; D: -; length: 11; size: -; CDR3: CASSPRSEAFF; DNA: TGTGCCAGCAGCCCACGGAGTGAAGCTTTCTTT
J: TRBJ1-5; V: TRBV5-5; D: -; length: 15; size: few; CDR3: CASSLTGEKYQPQHF; DNA: TGTGCCAGCAGCTTGACTGGAGAGAAGTATCAGCCCCAGCATTTT
J: TRBJ2-1; V: TRBV9; D: TRBD1; length: 16; size: -; CDR3: CASSGPGGGNYNEQFF; DNA: TGTGCCAGCAGCGGCCCAGGGGGTGGGAACTACAATGAGCAGTTCTTC
J: TRBJ2-1; V: TRBV25-1; D: -; length: 14; size: -; CDR3: CASSESSGGYEQFF; DNA: TGTGCCAGCAGTGAAAGTTCCGGCGGCTATGAGCAGTTCTTC
J: TRBJ2-1; V: TRBV6-1; D: -; length: 13; size: -; CDR3: CASGGSWLNEQFF; DNA: TGTGCCAGCGGGGGGAGTTGGTTGAATGAGCAGTTCTTC
J: TRBJ2-7; V: TRBV19; D: TRBD2; length: 13; size: -; CDR3: CASRSGSSYEQYF; DNA: TGTGCCAGTAGAAGCGGGAGCTCCTACGAGCAGTACTTC
J: TRBJ1-2; V: TRBV7-6; D: -; length: 16; size: -; CDR3: CASSLAIGAANYGYTF; DNA: TGTGCCAGCAGCTTAGCGATAGGTGCCGCAAACTATGGCTACACCTTC
J: TRBJ1-5; V: TRBV28; D: TRBD1; length: 18; size: -; CDR3: CASRKQGARFGSNQPQHF; DNA: TGTGCCAGCAGGAAACAGGGGGCGCGTTTCGGGAGCAATCAGCCCCAGCATTTT
J: TRBJ1-6; V: TRBV6-4; D: -; length: 15; size: -; CDR3: CASSDSMGRNSPLHF; DNA: TGTGCCAGCAGTGACTCTATGGGACGTAATTCACCCCTCCACTTT
J: TRBJ2-1; V: TRBV15; D: -; length: 16; size: -; CDR3: CATSTTRGRGGNEQFF; DNA: TGTGCCACCAGCACAACAAGGGGGCGCGGGGGCAATGAGCAGTTCTTC
J: TRBJ1-4; V: TRBV28; D: -; length: 14; size: -; CDR3: CASSLRTGGEKLFF; DNA: TGTGCCAGCAGTTTAAGGACCGGTGGGGAAAAACTGTTTTTT
J: TRBJ1-1; V: TRBV5-1; D: -; length: 13; size: -; CDR3: CASSQPLNTEAFF; DNA: TGCGCCAGCAGCCAACCACTGAACACTGAAGCTTTCTTT
J: TRBJ2-7; V: TRBV15; D: -; length: 16; size: -; CDR3: CATSRDVGLSSYEQYF; DNA: TGTGCCACCAGCAGAGATGTAGGGCTCAGCTCCTACGAGCAGTACTTC
J: TRBJ2-7; V: TRBV7-3; D: TRBD1; length: 15; size: -; CDR3: CASSLWDGTGVEQYF; DNA: TGTGCCAGCAGCTTATGGGACGGAACAGGGGTCGAGCAGTACTTC
J: TRBJ2-4; V: TRBV12-5; D: TRBD2; length: 17; size: once; CDR3: CASGYGTSGMGGNIQYF; DNA: TGTGCTAGTGGTTATGGGACTAGCGGGATGGGTGGAAACATTCAGTACTTC
J: TRBJ2-7; V: TRBV4-1; D: TRBD2; length: 15; size: -; CDR3: CASSQVPSGITEQYF; DNA: TGCGCCAGCAGCCAAGTTCCTAGCGGGATAACCGAGCAGTACTTC
J: TRBJ2-7; V: TRBV5-5; D: -; length: 15; size: -; CDR3: CASSLVVSGNYEQYF; DNA: TGTGCCAGCAGCTTGGTGGTGTCCGGCAACTACGAGCAGTACTTC
J: TRBJ1-2; V: TRBV18; D: -; length: 16; size: -; CDR3: CASSPYPVGLPYGYTF; DNA: TGTGCCAGCTCACCATACCCGGTGGGTCTGCCCTATGGCTACACCTTC
J: TRBJ2-1; V: TRBV6-1; D: TRBD2; length: 14; size: -; CDR3: CASSPRTSGNEQFF; DNA: TGTGCCAGCAGTCCAAGGACTAGCGGGAATGAGCAGTTCTTC
J: TRBJ2-7; V: TRBV27; D: -; length: 17; size: -; CDR3: CASSLRARQGRPYEQYF; DNA: TGTGCCAGCAGCTTAAGGGCCCGGCAGGGTCGGCCCTACGAGCAGTACTTC
J: TRBJ2-5; V: TRBV5-6; D: -; length: 12; size: -; CDR3: CASRGGAETQYF; DNA: TGTGCCAGCAGGGGGGGGGCAGAGACCCAGTACTTC
J: TRBJ1-1; V: TRBV5-1; D: -; length: 13; size: -; CDR3: CASSRAMNTEAFF; DNA: TGCGCCAGCAGCCGTGCCATGAACACTGAAGCTTTCTTT
J: TRBJ1-3; V: TRBV7-9; D: -; length: 13; size: -; CDR3: CASSRGGGNTIYF; DNA: TGTGCCAGCAGCAGGGGAGGAGGAAACACCATATATTTT
J: TRBJ2-1; V: TRBV11-2; D: TRBD2; length: 18; size: -; CDR3: CASSSTILAGGRYNEQFF; DNA: TGTGCCAGCAGCTCGACCATTTTAGCGGGAGGGCGATACAATGAGCAGTTCTTC
J: TRBJ2-7; V: TRBV19; D: -; length: 13; size: few; CDR3: CASSIPNTYEQYF; DNA: TGTGCCAGTAGTATTCCAAATACCTACGAGCAGTACTTC
J: TRBJ1-1; V: TRBV28; D: -; length: 14; size: -; CDR3: CASSFTRGRQEAFF; DNA: TGTGCCAGCAGTTTTACCCGCGGGAGACAGGAAGCTTTCTTT
J: TRBJ1-1; V: TRBV6-5; D: TRBD1; length: 15; size: -; CDR3: CASSYSGQANTEAFF; DNA: TGTGCCAGCAGTTACTCGGGACAGGCAAACACTGAAGCTTTCTTT
J: TRBJ2-5; V: TRBV7-2; D: -; length: 15; size: -; CDR3: CASSLNGGPQETQYF; DNA: TGTGCCAGCAGCTTAAATGGGGGCCCCCAAGAGACCCAGTACTTC
J: TRBJ2-5; V: TRBV4-2; D: -; length: 16; size: -; CDR3: CASSQGVASHQETQYF; DNA: TGTGCCAGCAGCCAAGGGGTGGCAAGCCACCAAGAGACCCAGTACTTC